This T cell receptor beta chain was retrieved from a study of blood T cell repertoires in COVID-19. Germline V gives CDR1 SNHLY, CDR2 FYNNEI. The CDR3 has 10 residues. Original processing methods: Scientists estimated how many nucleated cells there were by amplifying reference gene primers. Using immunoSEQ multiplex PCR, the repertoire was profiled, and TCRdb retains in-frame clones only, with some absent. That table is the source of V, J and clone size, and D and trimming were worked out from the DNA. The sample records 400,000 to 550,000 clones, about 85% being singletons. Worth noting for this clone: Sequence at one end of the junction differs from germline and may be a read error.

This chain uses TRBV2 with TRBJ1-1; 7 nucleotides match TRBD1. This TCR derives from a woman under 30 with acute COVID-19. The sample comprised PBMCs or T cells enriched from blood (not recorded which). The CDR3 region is CASRGSQGWF. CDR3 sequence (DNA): TGTGCCAGCAGGGGCTCACAGGGGTGGTTT.